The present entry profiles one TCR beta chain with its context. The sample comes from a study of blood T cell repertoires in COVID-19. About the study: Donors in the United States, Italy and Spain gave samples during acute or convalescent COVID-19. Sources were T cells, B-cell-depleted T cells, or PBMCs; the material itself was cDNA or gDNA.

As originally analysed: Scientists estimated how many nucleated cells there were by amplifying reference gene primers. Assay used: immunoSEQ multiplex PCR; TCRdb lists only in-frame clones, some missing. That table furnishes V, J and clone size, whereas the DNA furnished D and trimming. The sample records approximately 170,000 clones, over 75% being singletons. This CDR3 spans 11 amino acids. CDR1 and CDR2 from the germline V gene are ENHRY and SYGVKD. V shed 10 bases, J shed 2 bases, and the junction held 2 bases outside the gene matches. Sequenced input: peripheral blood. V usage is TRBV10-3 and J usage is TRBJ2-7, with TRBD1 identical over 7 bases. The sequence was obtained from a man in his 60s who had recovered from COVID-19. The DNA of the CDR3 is TGTGCCAGTACAGGGGCCTACGAGCAGTACTTC. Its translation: CASTGAYEQYF.